This T cell receptor beta chain emerged from a study of early T cells in non-severe SARS-CoV-2 infection. Study-level information: Sequenced bulk RNA came from whole blood that was unsorted, and chains were unpaired.

Attachment of unique molecular identifiers to individual cDNA molecules was performed. MiXCR was run by TCRdb on the 5' RACE reads, yielding one entry per CDR3 protein. The profile covers tens of thousands of distinct CDR3 sequences, with roughly 4.9% appearing a single time and 3.5% taken by the ten largest. A few counts support this clonotype. Its antigen is unknown. Whole-study findings and limits: Private and CD4 specificities were missed by VDJdb matching, which favored anti-spike CD8 responses.

This sequence was found in an adult who was a healthcare worker with PCR-confirmed SARS-CoV-2 infection or an uninfected control (not recorded which). What was sequenced was whole blood.

The CDR3 coding sequence is TGTGCCAGCAGTTTCTCAGATACGCAGTATTTT. It translates to CASSFSDTQYF. The gene calls are TRBV6-2 or TRBV6-3 and TRBJ2-3, with D unclear. The CDR3 length is 11 residues. Trimming took 4 bases from V and 4 from J, leaving 3 bases between them. The germline V gene has CDR1 MNHEY and CDR2 SVGEGT.